This T cell receptor beta chain came from a study of blood T cell repertoires in COVID-19. Looking at the study overall: Collection of acute and convalescent COVID-19 samples took place in the United States, Italy and Spain.

The table came from immunoSEQ multiplex PCR; TCRdb's copy has only in-frame clones and leaves some out. The data hold fewer than 45,000 clones, with more than 75% observed a single time. Trimming took 8 bases from V and 1 from J, leaving 23 bases between them. The CDR3 runs 17 residues. CDR1 is SGHTA, CDR2 FQGNSA, per germline. The source material was peripheral blood. V usage is TRBV7-2 and J usage is TRBJ1-1; the D gene is possibly TRBD1 (5 bases). The clonotype originates from an elderly man with active COVID-19. CDR3: CASGGGGTRIRNTEAFF. DNA of the CDR3: TGTGCCAGCGGCGGGGGGGGGACTAGAATAAGGAACACTGAAGCTTTCTTT.